A selection of T cell receptor beta chains follows, all from one sample in a study of blood T cell repertoires in COVID-19. TCRdb's table, derived via immunoSEQ multiplex PCR, lists solely in-frame clones and lacks some. Here the sample spans 100,000 to 150,000 clones, more than 80% being singletons. Sequencing was carried out using peripheral blood. The receptors here all came from a man aged 35 to 55 with acute or convalescent COVID-19. Each CDR3 is given with its conserved first and last residue. Fields, in order: D gene, J gene, V gene, CDR3 length, clone size, CDR3 DNA, CDR3 protein. D genes are given only for firm matches. The listing skips clone size in some rows; elsewhere it reads once, few, many or a size class.

D: TRBD1; J: TRBJ1-1; V: TRBV7-9; length: 14; size: .; DNA: TGTGCCAGCAGCCCCCGACAGGGGAACACTGAAGCTTTCTTT; CDR3: CASSPRQGNTEAFF
D: .; J: TRBJ2-1; V: TRBV5-1; length: 14; size: .; DNA: TGCGCCAGCAGTAAAAAGGAGAATCCTGATGAGCAGTTCTTC; CDR3: CASSKKENPDEQFF
D: .; J: TRBJ2-7; V: TRBV2; length: 13; size: .; DNA: TGTGCCAGCATCACTTTGGGGGCGAGCGAGCAGTACTTC; CDR3: CASITLGASEQYF
D: .; J: TRBJ2-1; V: TRBV21-1; length: 14; size: .; DNA: TGTGCCAGCAGTTGTAGCGGGACTTACAATGAGCAGTTCTTC; CDR3: CASSCSGTYNEQFF
D: TRBD1; J: TRBJ1-5; V: TRBV19; length: 14; size: .; DNA: TGTGCCAGTAGTCCACAGGGGCCCAATCAGCCCCAGCATTTT; CDR3: CASSPQGPNQPQHF
D: .; J: TRBJ1-2; V: TRBV11-2; length: 16; size: .; DNA: TGTGCCAGCAGCTTATCCCCCCAGACAGGTTTGGATGGCTACACCTTC; CDR3: CASSLSPQTGLDGYTF
D: TRBD1; J: TRBJ1-3; V: TRBV6-6; length: 15; size: .; DNA: TGTGCCAGCAGTTCAGGGACAGACTCTGGAAACACCATATATTTT; CDR3: CASSSGTDSGNTIYF
D: TRBD1; J: TRBJ1-3; V: TRBV10-3; length: 14; size: .; DNA: TGTGCCATCAGCCAGGTTCGACAGGGCAACACCATATATTTT; CDR3: CAISQVRQGNTIYF
D: TRBD1; J: TRBJ1-1; V: TRBV28; length: 14; size: .; DNA: TGTGCCAGCAGAACGGACAGGGGCACTACTGAAGCTTTCTTT; CDR3: CASRTDRGTTEAFF
D: TRBD1; J: TRBJ1-2; V: TRBV29-1; length: 15; size: .; DNA: TGCAGCGTTGAACTTTTTGGACAGGGGGGCTATGGCTACACCTTC; CDR3: CSVELFGQGGYGYTF
D: TRBD1; J: TRBJ2-1; V: TRBV18; length: 13; size: .; DNA: TGTGCCAGCTCACCCGGGACAGGAGGTGAGCAGTTCTTC; CDR3: CASSPGTGGEQFF
D: .; J: TRBJ1-2; V: TRBV7-9; length: 13; size: once; DNA: TGTGCCAGCAGCTTCTCAGGGTACTATGGCTACACCTTC; CDR3: CASSFSGYYGYTF
D: .; J: TRBJ2-7; V: TRBV2; length: 12; size: once; DNA: TGTGCCAGCAGCGCAGGGAACTACGAGCAGTACTTC; CDR3: CASSAGNYEQYF
D: .; J: TRBJ1-1; V: TRBV5-1; length: 15; size: .; DNA: TGCGCCAGCAGCTTGGTTAGGGGCAACGGTGGTGAAGCTTTCTTT; CDR3: CASSLVRGNGGEAFF
D: .; J: TRBJ2-7; V: TRBV7-2; length: 14; size: .; DNA: TGTGCCAGCAAACGGGCAGAGGGCGAAGACGAGCAGTACTTC; CDR3: CASKRAEGEDEQYF
D: TRBD2; J: TRBJ2-7; V: TRBV6-6; length: 16; size: .; DNA: TGTGCCAGCAGTTCCCGGGGTCGGGGCGGGAGCGACGAGCAGTACTTC; CDR3: CASSSRGRGGSDEQYF